This is a list of T cell receptor beta chains from one sample in a study of CD8 T cells in Susac syndrome. From the immunoSEQ multiplex PCR reads, TCRdb called clonotypes with MiXCR, one entry per CDR3 protein. The table records 120,000 or so distinct CDR3 sequences, roughly 92% of them present only once. Specimen: CD4+ T cells from PBMCs. The receptor source for this set is a human donor in good health. Each CDR3 is given with its conserved first and last residue. Fields, in order: J gene, V gene, CDR3 length, clone size, D gene, CDR3 DNA, CDR3 protein. D genes are given only for firm matches. The size field is filled for only some rows; it gives once, few, many or a size class.

TRBJ2-5 TRBV7-2 14 NA NA TGTGCCAGCAGCCTGGGAATGCCCGGGGAGACCCAGTACTTC CASSLGMPGETQYF
TRBJ2-5 TRBV5-1 13 few NA TGCGCCAGCAGCTACGCTCGGCGAGAGACCCAGTACTTC CASSYARRETQYF
TRBJ1-1 TRBV2 12 NA NA TGTGCCAGCAGTTGGGGTCCTTTGGAAGCTTTCTTT CASSWGPLEAFF
TRBJ1-4 TRBV10-3 15 NA NA TGTGCCATCAGTGAGTCGACGGGAGGAAATGAAAAACTGTTTTTT CAISESTGGNEKLFF
TRBJ2-1 TRBV5-1 14 NA NA TGCGCCAGCAGCCCTGGAGAGGGCTACAATGAGCAGTTCTTC CASSPGEGYNEQFF
TRBJ1-6 TRBV2 15 NA NA TGTGCCAGCAGCGGAGAGGGCACCTATAATTCACCCCTCCACTTT CASSGEGTYNSPLHF
TRBJ2-1 TRBV20-1 12 NA NA TGCAGTGCTAGAGATCTGGGGAATGAGCAGTTCTTC CSARDLGNEQFF
TRBJ2-1 TRBV15 12 NA NA TGTGCCACCAGCAGTTACTACAATGAGCAGTTCTTC CATSSYYNEQFF
TRBJ2-1 TRBV3-1 15 NA NA TGTGCCAGCAGCCGGGGAGGCCGCATATACAATGAGCAGTTCTTC CASSRGGRIYNEQFF
TRBJ2-7 TRBV5-1 14 NA TRBD2 TGCGCCAGCAGCTTGGCAGCGGGAGAGTACGAGCAGTACTTC CASSLAAGEYEQYF
TRBJ2-1 TRBV7-3 13 NA TRBD2 TGTGCCAGCGGTACGGGAGGGCCGAATGAGCAGTTCTTC CASGTGGPNEQFF
TRBJ2-3 TRBV27 13 NA NA TGTGCCAGCCGCGGGCGCTTCGGGGATACGCAGTATTTT CASRGRFGDTQYF
TRBJ1-2 TRBV27 15 NA NA TGTGCCAGCAGGGGAACCCGGGGGGCGGCCTATGGCTACACCTTC CASRGTRGAAYGYTF
TRBJ1-1 TRBV6-5 14 NA TRBD1 TGTGCCAGTTCGAAACAGGGGGTGTCCACTGAAGCTTTCTTT CASSKQGVSTEAFF
TRBJ2-2 TRBV20-1 15 NA TRBD2 TGCAGTGCCCCGGGACTAGCGCGAGATACCGGGGAGCTGTTTTTT CSAPGLARDTGELFF
TRBJ2-1 TRBV30 15 NA TRBD2 TGTGCCTGGAGTGCAGGACTAGCGGGGTCGAATGAGCAGTTCTTC CAWSAGLAGSNEQFF
TRBJ2-7 TRBV6-1 15 NA TRBD2 TGTGCCAGCAGTGAAGGGCTAGCGGGACAATACGAGCAGTACTTC CASSEGLAGQYEQYF
TRBJ2-1 TRBV5-4 14 once NA TGTGCCAGCAGCTTTCTGGGGGCCTTGGGTGAGCAGTTCTTC CASSFLGALGEQFF
TRBJ1-1 TRBV7-9 12 once NA TGTGCCAGCAGCTCTTCGGGCAGTGAAGCTTTCTTT CASSSSGSEAFF
TRBJ2-1 TRBV19 17 NA TRBD2 TGTGCCAGTAGTATAGATAGAGGGGCGGGAGGAAGGAATGAGCAGTTCTTC CASSIDRGAGGRNEQFF
TRBJ1-4 TRBV27 17 NA NA TGTGCCAGCAGTTTAAAACAGGGTCCTTGGACTAATGAAAAACTGTTTTTT CASSLKQGPWTNEKLFF
TRBJ1-1 TRBV3-1 12 NA NA TGTGCCAGCAGCCGGGACAACACTGAAGCTTTCTTT CASSRDNTEAFF
TRBJ1-1 TRBV29-1 11 NA TRBD1 TGCAGCGTTGCAGGGGGCGCCGGAGCTTTCTTT CSVAGGAGAFF
TRBJ2-1 TRBV5-6 15 NA TRBD2 TGTGCCAGCAGCTCTCCGGGACTAGCGGGATCCGGGCAGTTCTTC CASSSPGLAGSGQFF
TRBJ1-1 TRBV6-2/TRBV6-3 13 once NA TGTGCCACTACGAGGGCTTTTGACACTGAAGCTTTCTTT CATTRAFDTEAFF
TRBJ2-7 TRBV6-6 14 NA TRBD2 TGTGCCAGCAGATTGGGGGAGGGCCAGTACGAGCAGTACTTC CASRLGEGQYEQYF
TRBJ2-6 TRBV19 17 few TRBD2 TGTGCCAGTAGTAATCTAGCGGGGCGCTCTGGGGCCAACGTCCTGACTTTC CASSNLAGRSGANVLTF
TRBJ2-3 TRBV9 15 once TRBD2 TGTGCCAGCAGCGTAGTGTCTAGCGGGAGTGATACGCAGTATTTT CASSVVSSGSDTQYF
TRBJ1-1 TRBV3-1 15 NA TRBD1 TGTGCCAGCACCGACCAGGGGGGCCCGAACACTGAAGCTTTCTTT CASTDQGGPNTEAFF
TRBJ1-4 TRBV2 13 NA NA TGTGCCAGCAGTGATGTCAGGGGTGAAAAACTGTTTTTT CASSDVRGEKLFF
TRBJ2-4 TRBV21-1 15 NA NA TGTGCCAGCAGCTTGGGGAGGGAAAGCCAAAACATTCAGTACTTC CASSLGRESQNIQYF
TRBJ2-1 TRBV7-3 15 NA TRBD1 TGTGCCAGCAGCTTTGGACAGGGTAGCTACAATGAGCAGTTCTTC CASSFGQGSYNEQFF
TRBJ2-2 TRBV11-3 15 NA NA TGTGCCAGCAGCTTCTCGGGGAGTGGGGCCGGGGAGCTGTTTTTT CASSFSGSGAGELFF
TRBJ2-1 TRBV5-1 17 NA NA TGCGCCAGCAGCTTGGTTCCCGCGGGTAGCTCCTACAATGAGCAGTTCTTC CASSLVPAGSSYNEQFF
TRBJ2-2 TRBV5-1 16 NA NA TGCGCCAGCAGCGAGACCGGGACTTTAGACACCGGGGAGCTGTTTTTT CASSETGTLDTGELFF
TRBJ2-4 TRBV6-2/TRBV6-3 17 NA NA TGTGCCAGCAGTTACGTGGAAGGAGCCCTGGCCAAAAACATTCAGTACTTC CASSYVEGALAKNIQYF
TRBJ1-2 TRBV19 16 NA NA TGTGCCAGTACCGAAAGGAGCTTCGAGGGTAACTATGGCTACACCTTC CASTERSFEGNYGYTF
TRBJ2-7 TRBV7-9 14 NA TRBD1 TGTGCCAGCAGACCGACAGGGGGATCCTACGAGCAGTACTTC CASRPTGGSYEQYF
TRBJ1-1 TRBV28 15 NA NA TGTGCCAGCAGTCTTAGGCGGATAACGAACACTGAAGCTTTCTTT CASSLRRITNTEAFF